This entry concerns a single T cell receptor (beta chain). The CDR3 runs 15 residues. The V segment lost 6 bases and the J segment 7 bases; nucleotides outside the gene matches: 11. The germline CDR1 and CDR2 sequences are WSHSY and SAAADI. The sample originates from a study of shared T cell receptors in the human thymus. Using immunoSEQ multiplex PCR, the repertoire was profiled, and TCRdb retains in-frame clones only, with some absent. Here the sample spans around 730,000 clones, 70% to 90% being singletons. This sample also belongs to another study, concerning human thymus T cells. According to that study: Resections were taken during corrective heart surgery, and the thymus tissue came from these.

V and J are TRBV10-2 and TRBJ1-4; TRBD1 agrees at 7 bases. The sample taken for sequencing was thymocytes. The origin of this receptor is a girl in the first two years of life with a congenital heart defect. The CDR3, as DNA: TGCGCCAGCAGACTGTCCGGGACAGATGGTGAAAAACTGTTTTTT. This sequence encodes CASRLSGTDGEKLFF.